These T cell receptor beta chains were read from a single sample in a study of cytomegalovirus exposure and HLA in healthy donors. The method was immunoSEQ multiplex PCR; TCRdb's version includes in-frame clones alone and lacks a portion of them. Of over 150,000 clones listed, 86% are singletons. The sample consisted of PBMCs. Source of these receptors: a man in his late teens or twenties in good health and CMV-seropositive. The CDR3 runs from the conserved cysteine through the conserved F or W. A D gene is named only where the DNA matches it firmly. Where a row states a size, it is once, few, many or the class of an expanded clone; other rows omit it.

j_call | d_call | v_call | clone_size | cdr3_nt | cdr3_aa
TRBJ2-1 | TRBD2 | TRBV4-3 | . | TGCGCCAGCAGCCTCACGTGGACTAGCGGGAGCGGTGAGCAGTTCTTC | CASSLTWTSGSGEQFF
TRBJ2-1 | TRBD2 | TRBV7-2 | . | TGTGCCAGCAGCGAAGCGGGAGGGCCGGGCAATGAGCAGTTCTTC | CASSEAGGPGNEQFF
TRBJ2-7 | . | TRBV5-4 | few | TGTGCCAGCTCGTGGGCGGGCCGGCGGGTGAGCGAGCAGTACTTC | CASSWAGRRVSEQYF
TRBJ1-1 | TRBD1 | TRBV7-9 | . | TGTGCCAGCACCCCACAGGGGCAGAACACTGAAGCTTTCTTT | CASTPQGQNTEAFF
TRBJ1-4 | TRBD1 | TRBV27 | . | TGTGCCAGCAGCCGAATTGGGACAGGGGAGGGGGAAAAACTGTTTTTT | CASSRIGTGEGEKLFF
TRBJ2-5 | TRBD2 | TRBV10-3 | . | TGTGCCATCAGTGAGGCGGGAGGGATGGAGACCCAGTACTTC | CAISEAGGMETQYF
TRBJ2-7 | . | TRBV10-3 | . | TGTGCCATCAGTGAGCGGGAGTGGGACCACGAGCAGTACTTC | CAISEREWDHEQYF
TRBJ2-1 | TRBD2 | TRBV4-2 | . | TGTGCCAGCAGCCAGGCCGCGACGACTAGCGGGAAAAATGAGCAGTTCTTC | CASSQAATTSGKNEQFF
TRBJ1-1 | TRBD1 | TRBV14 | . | TGTGCCAGCAGCCAAGGACAGGGGGAGTCTCGCCGAGCTTTCTTT | CASSQGQGESRRAFF
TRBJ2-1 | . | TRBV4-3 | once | TGCGCCAGCAGCCAACGAGACCCGAGGAATGAGCAGTTCTTC | CASSQRDPRNEQFF
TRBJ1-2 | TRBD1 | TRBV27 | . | TGTGCCAGCAGTTTATCAACAGGACAGGGCGGTCACTATGGCTACACCTTC | CASSLSTGQGGHYGYTF
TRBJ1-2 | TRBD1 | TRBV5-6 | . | TGTGCCAGCAGCCCGCGGACAGGGGGCTCCTATGGCTACACCTTC | CASSPRTGGSYGYTF
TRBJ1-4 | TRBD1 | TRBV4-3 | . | TGCGCCAGCAGCCAATGGTTGACAGGGGACGAAAAACTGTTTTTT | CASSQWLTGDEKLFF
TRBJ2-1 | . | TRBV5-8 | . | TGTGCCAGCAGCTCCAGACAGCCGTCCTTCTCCTACAATGAGCAGTTCTTC | CASSSRQPSFSYNEQFF
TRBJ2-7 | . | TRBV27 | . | TGTGCCAGCAGTCTAACCGGGTCCTTCGGATCCTACGAGCAGTACTTC | CASSLTGSFGSYEQYF
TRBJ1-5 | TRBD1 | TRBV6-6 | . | TGTGCCAGCAGGATGGACAGGGGGAGCAATCAGCCCCAGCATTTT | CASRMDRGSNQPQHF
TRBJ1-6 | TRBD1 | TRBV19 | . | TGTGCCAGTAGTAGGACAGGAGATTCACCCCTCCACTTT | CASSRTGDSPLHF
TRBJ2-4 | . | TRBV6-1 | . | TGTGCCAGCAGTGAGCAAGTCACAGCGGTGAACATTCAGTACTTC | CASSEQVTAVNIQYF
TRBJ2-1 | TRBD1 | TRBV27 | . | TGTGCCAGCAGTTTATCCCGACAGGGAACTGAGCAGTTCTTC | CASSLSRQGTEQFF
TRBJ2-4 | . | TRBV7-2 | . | TGTGCCAGCAGCTTAGAAGGGAGCTCAGCCAAAAACATTCAGTACTTC | CASSLEGSSAKNIQYF
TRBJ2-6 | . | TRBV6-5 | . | TGTGCCAGCAGTCTTTACTCTGGGGCCAACGTCCTGACTTTC | CASSLYSGANVLTF
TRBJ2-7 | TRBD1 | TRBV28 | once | TGTGCCAGCAGTCCCCACGGACAGGGGGCCTACGAGCAGTACTTC | CASSPHGQGAYEQYF
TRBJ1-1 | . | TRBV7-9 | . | TGTGCCAGCAGAAAGCGGACCGTTAGAAACACTGAAGCTTTCTTT | CASRKRTVRNTEAFF
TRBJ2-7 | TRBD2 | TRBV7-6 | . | TGTGCCAGCAGCTTAAGGGGACTAGCGGGGGACGAGCAGTACTTC | CASSLRGLAGDEQYF
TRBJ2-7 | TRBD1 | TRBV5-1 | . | TGCGCCAGCAGCGGACAGGTTTCGAGCCTCTACGAGCAGTACTTC | CASSGQVSSLYEQYF
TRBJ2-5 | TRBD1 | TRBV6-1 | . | TGTGCCAGCAGTGGAACCGGGACAGGACACCAAGAGACCCAGTACTTC | CASSGTGTGHQETQYF
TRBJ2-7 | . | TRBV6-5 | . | TGTGCCAGCAGTCGACCGGGACAAAGCTCCTACGAGCAGTACTTC | CASSRPGQSSYEQYF
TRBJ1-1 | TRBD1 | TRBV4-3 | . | TGCGCCAGCAGCTCGAGCGGGACAGGGGACACTGAAGCTTTCTTT | CASSSSGTGDTEAFF
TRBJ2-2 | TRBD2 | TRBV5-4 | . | TGTGCCAGCAGTCTGAAAAGCGGGGCGAACACCGGGGAGCTGTTTTTT | CASSLKSGANTGELFF
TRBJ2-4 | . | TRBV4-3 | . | TGCGCCAGCAGCCCCCTCGTTTCAGCCAAAAACATTCAGTACTTC | CASSPLVSAKNIQYF